The 22 T cell receptor beta chains below all came from one sample that was sequenced in a study of T-cell reconstitution after alpha-beta-depleted transplantation in children. Construction of the TCRbeta library involved unique molecular identifiers. Each CDR3 protein is one row after TCRdb ran MiXCR on the PCR reads. The table lists 200,000 to 250,000 distinct CDR3 sequences, roughly 26% of them singletons, with over 2.5% in the top ten. Sample: PBMCs, taken before TCRalphabeta/CD19-depleted stem cell transplant. Receptor source: a girl aged 2 to 10 with Fanconi anemia, due to receive a stem cell transplant.

This clonotype was observed a handful of times. V and J are TRBV5-5 and TRBJ2-1; no clear D gene. Germline V gene data show CDR1 as SGHKS and CDR2 as YYEKEE (reference sequence). The V gene lost 4 bases and the J gene lost 6 bases, with 11 bases spanning the gap. CDR3 length: 13 residues. CDR3 protein: CASSPERVNEQFF. The CDR3 region has the DNA TGTGCCAGCAGCCCCGAAAGGGTCAATGAGCAGTTCTTC.

This clonotype was seen only a few times. The chain combines TRBV29-1 with TRBJ2-7; D remains unclear. V was shortened by 8 bases and J by 6 bases, with 20 bases between the two germline ends. In germline, CDR1 is SQVTM, CDR2 ANQGSEA. The CDR3 length is 13 residues. The CDR3, as DNA: TGCAGCCCAAGTGGACCCGTCTCTACCGAGCAGTACTTC. Translated: CSPSGPVSTEQYF.

The rearrangement links TRBV19 to TRBJ2-1, with TRBD1 matching over 8 bases. J gave up 3 bases and V 8 bases, and 9 bases lay outside the gene matches. The CDR3 covers 15 residues. Per the germline V gene, CDR1 is LNHDA and CDR2 is SQIVND (reference sequence). CDR3 nucleotide sequence: TGTGCCAGTTCGCCGCAGGGGGCACTCTACAATGAGCAGTTCTTC. Its protein is CASSPQGALYNEQFF.

This clonotype was counted a few times. V usage is TRBV3-1 and J usage is TRBJ2-1; the D is unclear. From germline, CDR1 is LGHDT and CDR2 YNNKEL (reference sequence). The CDR3 sequence is 16 residues long. Trimming removed 2 bases at V and 3 bases at J, with 14 bases between. The CDR3 here is CASSQQDLNFYNEQFF. CDR3 in DNA: TGTGCCAGCAGCCAACAGGATCTCAACTTCTACAATGAGCAGTTCTTC.

The V gene is TRBV3-1, the J gene TRBJ2-7; 13 bases agree with TRBD2. The CDR3 consists of 18 residues. Germline V CDR1 and CDR2: LGHDT, YNNKEL (reference sequence). Germline trimming cut 1 base from V and 5 bases from J; bases unmatched to any gene: 11. DNA for the CDR3: TGTGCCAGCAGCCAAGGTCCCGGACTAGCGGGAGACGGTGACGAGCAGTACTTC. Its translation: CASSQGPGLAGDGDEQYF.

This clonotype was seen many times. This chain uses TRBV6-5 with TRBJ2-1; D may be TRBD1 (6 bases). The CDR3 is made up of 18 amino acids. Trimming cost V 0 bases and J 0 bases, with 15 bases left between them. Germline CDR1 and CDR2: MNHEY and SVGAGI. The CDR3 is CASSYSSRADSSYNEQFF. The CDR3 region has the DNA TGTGCCAGCAGTTACTCGAGCAGAGCGGACAGCTCCTACAATGAGCAGTTCTTC.

J is TRBJ2-1 and V is TRBV7-3; 8 bases match TRBD2. Germline CDR1 reads SGHTA; CDR2 reads FQGTGA. V shed 3 bases, J shed 4 bases, and the junction held 11 bases outside the gene matches. The CDR3 runs 17 residues. The CDR3 DNA is TGTGCCAGCAGCTTCGGAAACAGCGGGGGACAATACAATGAGCAGTTCTTC. Its protein is CASSFGNSGGQYNEQFF.

At least ten counts were recorded for this clonotype. This chain connects TRBV10-3 to TRBJ1-5; a possible D gene is TRBD1 (6 bases). Germline lookup yields CDR1 ENHRY and CDR2 SYGVKD. V was cut by 2 bases and J by 5 bases, with 16 bases left in between. The CDR3 is 16 residues long. This CDR3 is CAISEREGGMDQPQHF. CDR3 DNA sequence: TGTGCCATCAGTGAGCGGGAGGGGGGCATGGATCAGCCCCAGCATTTT.

The chain uses TRBV20-1 and TRBJ1-5, with TRBD1 as a possible D gene (5 bases). The CDR3 totals 13 residues. Germline CDR1 DFQATT, CDR2 SNEGSKA (reference sequence). With 1 base removed from V and 5 bases from J, the gap between germline ends came to 9 bases. The CDR3 loop is CSARVGEYQPQHF. CDR3 in DNA: TGCAGTGCTAGAGTGGGGGAATATCAGCCCCAGCATTTT.

This clonotype was detected many times. The chain carries TRBV7-2 and TRBJ2-7; D perhaps matches TRBD2 (6 bases). The CDR3 is made up of 14 amino acids. Germline V gives CDR1 SGHTA, CDR2 FQGNSA. Between the trimmed V and J ends, which lost 6 bases and 0 bases, there was a span of 12 bases. DNA of the CDR3: TGTGCCAGCAGTGATCGGGGGACCTCCTACGAGCAGTACTTC. It codes for CASSDRGTSYEQYF.

On this clonotype: Being one base from a much bigger clone, this may be a read error. V is TRBV6-4 and J is TRBJ2-2, with D possibly matching TRBD2 (7 bases). Germline V gene lookup returns CDR1 MRHNA and CDR2 SNTAGT. The CDR3 runs 19 residues. CDR3 region: CACSFGRFLAGAHTGELFF. The CDR3 DNA is TGTGCCTGCAGTTTCGGGAGGTTCTTGGCGGGGGCCCACACCGGGGAGCTGTTTTTT.

This clonotype was counted many times. The V gene is TRBV12-3 or TRBV12-4, the J gene TRBJ2-1, with 10 bases fitting TRBD2. The CDR3 extends over 17 amino acids. The V and J ends lost 5 bases and 2 bases, in that order; junction bases with no gene match: 9. The CDR3 coding sequence is TGTGCCAGCAGTGAGTATCCGGGACTAGCGACCTACAATGAGCAGTTCTTC. Amino acid sequence: CASSEYPGLATYNEQFF.

This clonotype has a count of ten or more. This chain connects TRBV7-2 to TRBJ1-3; D is ambiguous. CDR1 and CDR2 (germline): SGHTA, FQGNSA. The CDR3 runs 16 residues. Trimming cost V 5 bases and J 4 bases, with 18 bases left between them. The CDR3 coding sequence is TGTGCCAGCAGCCGTGGGGAGGCGGTGTTCGGAAACACCATATATTTT. Its protein is CASSRGEAVFGNTIYF.

Many counts were recorded for this clonotype. V gene TRBV5-6 combines with J gene TRBJ2-1; TRBD2 aligns across 10 bases. The CDR3 runs 15 residues. V shed 4 bases and J 7 bases; nucleotides not matched to a gene: 8. Germline loops: CDR1 SGHDT, CDR2 YYEEEE. CDR3 protein: CASSRASGGANEQFF. The CDR3 DNA sequence: TGTGCCAGCAGCCGAGCCAGCGGGGGGGCAAATGAGCAGTTCTTC.

The chain couples TRBV29-1 to TRBJ2-5; 8 bases fit TRBD2. Looked up from germline, CDR1 is SQVTM and CDR2 is ANQGSEA. The CDR3 is 12 amino acids. The trim removed 5 bases at V and 5 bases at J, leaving 4 bases unmatched. In DNA, the CDR3 is TGCAGCGTTTATAGCGGGGCTGAGACCCAGTACTTC. This translates into CSVYSGAETQYF.

The V and J genes are TRBV20-1 and TRBJ2-7; D is possibly TRBD2 (6 bases). With 0 bases removed from V and 6 bases from J, the gap between germline ends came to 15 bases. CDR1 and CDR2 (germline): DFQATT, SNEGSKA (reference sequence). The CDR3 is 14 amino acids. This CDR3 is CSARDTGLAFEQYF. The CDR3 DNA reads TGCAGTGCTAGAGATACTGGGCTAGCGTTCGAGCAGTACTTC.

This clonotype was seen only a few times. This chain joins TRBV5-1 and TRBJ2-1; 9 nucleotides agree with TRBD2. The junction had 8 bases not matched to a gene; V was cut back by 2 bases and J by 5 bases. This CDR3 region has 16 residues. Per germline, CDR1 SGHRS and CDR2 YFSETQ. The CDR3, as DNA: TGCGCCAGCAGCTTTGCGATTAGCGGGAGAAACAATGAGCAGTTCTTC. Amino acids: CASSFAISGRNNEQFF.

The chain is built from TRBV20-1 and TRBJ2-1; no reliable D call. The germline V gene has CDR1 DFQATT and CDR2 SNEGSKA (reference sequence). The CDR3 loop spans 12 amino acids. V shed 8 bases and J shed 9 bases, with 17 bases lying between them. The CDR3 loop is CSQRRGYLEQFF. CDR3 nucleotide sequence: TGCAGTCAACGACGAGGATATCTTGAGCAGTTCTTC.

The chain recombines TRBV20-1 with TRBJ2-5; 15 bases match TRBD2. The germline CDR1 and CDR2 sequences are DFQATT and SNEGSKA (reference sequence). This CDR3 has 17 residues. V lost 5 bases, J lost 5 bases, and 12 bases stayed unmatched. The CDR3 spells CSASEGLAGGPEETQYF. The CDR3 nucleotides read TGCAGTGCTTCCGAAGGACTAGCGGGAGGGCCGGAGGAGACCCAGTACTTC.

This clonotype was detected only a few times. The chain is built from TRBV12-3 or TRBV12-4 and TRBJ1-5; 7 bases fit TRBD1. V was clipped by 3 bases and J by 2 bases; unmatched bases: 10. The CDR3 is made up of 17 amino acids. The CDR3 here is CASSFGSGGVGNQPQHF. The CDR3 coding sequence is TGTGCCAGCAGTTTTGGTTCAGGGGGAGTAGGCAATCAGCCCCAGCATTTT.

This clonotype was seen ten or more times. The CDR3 spells CSASTGQGGTDTQYF. The CDR3 DNA follows: TGCAGTGCTAGCACGGGGCAGGGAGGCACAGATACGCAGTATTTT. The V call is TRBV20-1, the J call TRBJ2-3; the D call may be TRBD1 or TRBD2 (5 bases each). The CDR3 runs 15 residues. V lost 3 bases, J lost 1 base, and 14 bases lay in between. Germline CDR1 reads DFQATT; CDR2 reads SNEGSKA (reference sequence).

In its sample, this clonotype was seen many times. V is TRBV12-3 or TRBV12-4 and J is TRBJ1-5; no definite D call. V was cut by 3 bases and J by 16 bases, with 19 bases left in between. CDR3 length: 13 amino acids. Written as DNA, the CDR3 is TGTGCCAGCAGTTTCCATCAAGGAGGTCAGCCCCATTTT. It yields the protein CASSFHQGGQPHF.